The rows below give T cell receptor beta chains drawn from one sample of a study of T cells in localized non-small cell lung cancer. TCRdb's table, derived via immunoSEQ multiplex PCR, lists solely in-frame clones and lacks some. Here the sample spans under 35,000 clones, under 95% being singletons. The sequenced sample was peripheral blood, obtained before any cancer treatment. The receptors were gathered from a female donor at least 60 years old with stage I lung adenocarcinoma. CDR3s leave out the opening cysteine and the closing phenylalanine or tryptophan. The order of the fields is V gene, CDR3 length, CDR3 protein.

TRBV7-9,13,ASSLPTGGIHEQY
TRBV27,11,ASSLSTPWPQH
TRBV6-1,12,ASSEQAGQETQY
TRBV6-6,11,ASSYNSGNTIY
TRBV5-4,11,ASSLNRGHEQF
TRBV30,11,AWTLKGAYEQY
TRBV5-1,11,ASSFSSGGAQY
TRBV4-1,12,ASSQTSGRDEQF
TRBV6-6,12,ASSYSTASGEQF
TRBV6-1,12,ASSATLYQETQY
TRBV6-4,11,ASSLDRGQPQH
TRBV19,13,ASSGQEGRNTEAF
TRBV19,11,ASSITGGNIQY
TRBV19,13,ASSIEGARDSPLH
TRBV30,11,AWPGNSGNTIY
TRBV12-5,18,ASGLVRASGSGGSYNEQF
TRBV25-1,14,ASVDRGPGDGTEAF
TRBV7-8,13,ASSLAHGSNQPQH
TRBV13,17,ASSLAFLTSESSTDTQY
TRBV30,10,AWSVDNYGYT
TRBV2,10,ASSQGLADGF
TRBV2,14,ASSPTGGMQSNEQF
TRBV15,16,ATSRVRYGLAGTNEQF
TRBV5-5,14,ASSLGQVTPSMEAF
TRBV10-3,9,AISDYNEQF
TRBV2,12,ASSGLPSSYEQY
TRBV6-1,13,ASSEDTGFSYGYT
TRBV6-1,12,ASSGQGLTYEQY
TRBV5-1,11,ASSLHPNYEQY
TRBV30,14,AWSVGTSGRLETQY
TRBV14,13,ASSPRGQGAYEQY
TRBV28,12,ASSQGSGANVLT
TRBV6-1,9,ASNEGGPGD
TRBV5-1,14,ASSETTSGSYNEQF
TRBV30,10,AWSRDGYEQY
TRBV4-1,12,ASSPLVQWPEAF
TRBV7-9,13,ASSLGLASTDTQY
TRBV5-4,16,ASSLRSLAGSRENIQY
TRBV30,12,AWSVTSGRNEQF
TRBV30,12,ALSQGQSTDTQY
TRBV7-8,12,ASSRQGANTEAF
TRBV27,13,ASRESGSGANVLT
TRBV5-1,12,ASSQGQGQETQY
TRBV7-2,12,ASSLGTISVGYT
TRBV19,12,ASSIAGINSPLH